The clone carrying this TCR beta chain has a handful of counts. This entry comes from a study of blood T cell repertoires in COVID-19. Overall study context: Samples representing acute and convalescent COVID-19 were sourced from the United States, Italy and Spain.

Shortly before study entry, within 2 weeks, exposed participants had met a COVID-19 case. Trimming shortened V by 3 bases and J by 7 bases, and 10 bases separated the two germline ends. Germline CDR1 reads MRHNA; CDR2 reads SNTAGT. The CDR3 sequence is 13 residues long. The authors' processing: Scientists estimated how many nucleated cells there were by amplifying reference gene primers. Using immunoSEQ multiplex PCR, the repertoire was profiled, and TCRdb retains in-frame clones only, with some absent. V and J calls and clone size are as listed in that table; D and trimming were resolved from the DNA. The sample includes fewer than 250,000 clones, around 87% of them seen just once.

This receptor was taken from a man younger than 40 who had been exposed to COVID-19. Source material: PBMCs or T cells enriched from blood (not recorded which). The genes are TRBV6-4 and TRBJ1-5; tentatively, D is TRBD1 (5 bases). CDR3 sequence (DNA): TGTGCCAGCAGTGAGGCGGAGGGGCAGCCCCAGCATTTT. The encoded protein is CASSEAEGQPQHF.